What follows is one TCR beta chain and its context. Its target antigen remains unknown. No qualities accompany the bases; no much larger clone lies one base away. These data originate in a study of control samples from healthy donors and cancer patients (dated by TCRdb to the early 2020s). The method behind the library was the immunoSEQ multiplex PCR assay. As stored in TCRdb, this immuneACCESS dataset retains in-frame rearrangements with V and J assigned. A fraction of the clones does not appear; measured against another copy, unresolved V genes explain less than half of the discrepancy, and the remainder lacks a known reason. The sample data list 60,000 to 75,000 clones, and 89% of these were observed just once. The biggest ten clones account for approximately 5% of the sample. Sequences were obtained from PBMCs. This clonotype was sampled from a man in his fifties or sixties with colorectal cancer.

The bases are TGTGCCAGCAGCCGACTCCTAGCGGTCCAAGAGACCCAGTACTTC. The encoded protein is CASSRLLAVQETQYF. The rearranged segments are TRBV7-6 and TRBJ2-5, with 7 bases aligning to TRBD2. CDR1 SGHVS and CDR2 FNYEAQ were looked up in the germline V gene. Trimming takes 5 bases off V and 1 base off J; junction bases not matched to a gene: 7. Measured from the cysteine to the phenylalanine, the CDR3 is 15 residues long. Just the 45-base CDR3 DNA is kept, in frame starting at base 1.